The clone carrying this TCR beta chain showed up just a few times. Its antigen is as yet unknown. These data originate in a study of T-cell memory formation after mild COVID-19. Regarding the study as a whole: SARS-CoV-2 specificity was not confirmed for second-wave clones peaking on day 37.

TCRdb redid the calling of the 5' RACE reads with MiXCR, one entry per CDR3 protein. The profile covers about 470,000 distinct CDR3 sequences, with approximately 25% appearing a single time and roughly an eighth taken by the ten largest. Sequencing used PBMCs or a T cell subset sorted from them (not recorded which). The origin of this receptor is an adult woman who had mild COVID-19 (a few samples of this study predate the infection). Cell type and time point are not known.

The CDR3 loop is CSASSGGDTTDTQYF. The DNA for the CDR3 is TGCAGTGCTTCTAGCGGGGGGGACACCACAGATACGCAGTATTTT. This sequence joins TRBV20-1 and TRBJ2-3; TRBD2 matches 12 bases. The V segment lost 5 bases and the J segment 2 bases; nucleotides outside the gene matches: 5. Looked up from germline, CDR1 is DFQATT and CDR2 is SNEGSKA (reference sequence). This CDR3 region has 15 residues.